The clone carrying this T cell receptor beta chain was counted ten times or more. No antigen is known for it. This specimen belongs to a study of T cell repertoires in cytomegalovirus infection. As for the study in general: Indications of both CMV infection and matching HLA type were provided by public TCR beta signatures. Study-level findings and limits: It was HLA-C-restricted CMV-specific TCR beta clonotypes that dominated the response ex vivo.

TCRdb reprocessed the reads with MiXCR, giving one entry per CDR3 protein. The sample lists about 25,000 distinct CDR3 sequences, approximately 24% occurring once. The germline V gene has CDR1 SGHDT and CDR2 YYEEEE. The CDR3 covers 16 residues. V was clipped by 5 bases and J by 3 bases; unmatched bases: 11. The genes are TRBV5-6 and TRBJ2-3; 8 bases match TRBD2. The sequence derives from a human donor in good health (CMV status not recorded). Some clones in this sample may be carry-over from other donors' samples. This specimen was CD8+ T cells from cultured PBMCs, taken from culture after CMV antigen stimulation. The CDR3 loop is CASSSGTRARTDTQYF. Written as DNA, the CDR3 is TGTGCCAGCAGTTCCGGGACTAGGGCCAGGACAGATACGCAGTATTTT.